This T cell receptor (beta chain) originates from a study of vaccination and CD4 T cells after COVID-19. On this clonotype: What it recognizes is unknown.

Trimming removed 6 bases from V and 1 base from J; junction bases left unmatched: 9. This CDR3 has 16 residues. Cultured CD4+ T-cell DNA underwent Oncomine TCR Beta short-read sequencing. TCRdb recomputed calls from the PCR reads with MiXCR, one row per CDR3 protein. The profile shows approximately 3,100 distinct CDR3 sequences, 45% to 50% of them singletons. Treatment: approximately nine-day PBMC culture with coronavirus spike peptide pools or control peptides (ViraFEST assay). The source is a human donor who had recovered from COVID-19. The sequenced material came from CD4+ T cells from blood, cultured in vitro. This rearrangement joins TRBV12-3 or TRBV12-4 to TRBJ2-3, with TRBD2 matching 8 bases. Here the CDR3 DNA reads TGTGCCAGCAGCCTCCGGCCAGCGGGGGGCACAGATACGCAGTATTTT. Protein sequence: CASSLRPAGGTDTQYF.